This TCR beta chain was observed in a study of blood T cell repertoires in COVID-19. The overall study: Sample material is recorded as cDNA or gDNA derived from T cells, B-cell-depleted T cells, or PBMCs.

Profiling relied on immunoSEQ multiplex PCR, and the TCRdb table lists in-frame clones only, not all of them. The repertoire holds about 250,000 clones, with about 86% as singletons. This CDR3 has 16 amino acids. Per germline, CDR1 SGHTA and CDR2 FQGNSA. V was clipped by 5 bases and J by 7 bases; unmatched bases: 13. The source material was peripheral blood. The genes are TRBV7-2 and TRBJ1-5, with 8 bases matching TRBD1. This receptor was obtained from a man aged 80 or over with acute or convalescent COVID-19. DNA for the CDR3: TGTGCCAGCAGCAACACTTGGACAGGGAGCGTCCAGCCCCAGCATTTT. It codes for CASSNTWTGSVQPQHF.